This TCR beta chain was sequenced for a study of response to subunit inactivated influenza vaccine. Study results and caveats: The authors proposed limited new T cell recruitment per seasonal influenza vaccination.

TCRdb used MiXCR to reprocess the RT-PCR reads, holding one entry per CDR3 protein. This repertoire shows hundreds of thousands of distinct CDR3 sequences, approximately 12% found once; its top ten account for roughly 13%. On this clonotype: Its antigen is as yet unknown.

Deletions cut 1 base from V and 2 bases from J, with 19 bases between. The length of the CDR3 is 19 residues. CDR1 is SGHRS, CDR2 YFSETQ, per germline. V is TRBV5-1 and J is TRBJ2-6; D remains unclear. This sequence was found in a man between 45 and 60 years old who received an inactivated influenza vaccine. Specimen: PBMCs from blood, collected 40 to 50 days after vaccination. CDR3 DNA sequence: TGCGCCAGCAGCTTGTGGAGCCCAGCCGTAACTGCTGGGGCCAACGTCCTGACTTTC. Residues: CASSLWSPAVTAGANVLTF.